Presented here are 8 T cell receptor beta chains from one specimen sequenced in a study of cytomegalovirus exposure and HLA in healthy donors. PCR was performed using 60 Vbeta and 13 Jbeta primers. Produced via immunoSEQ multiplex PCR; TCRdb's table is partial and in-frame only. The table lists some 150,000 clones, 70% to 80% of them singletons. Specimen: PBMCs. The receptors derive from a man aged 30 to 45 in good health and CMV-seropositive.

This chain joins TRBV5-1 and TRBJ2-5, with TRBD1 identical over 9 bases. This CDR3 spans 14 amino acids. CDR1 is SGHRS, CDR2 YFSETQ, per germline. After removal of 3 bases from V and 5 bases from J, the junction contained 5 bases not matched to a gene. Here the CDR3 DNA reads TGCGCCAGCAGCTCCGGACAGGGGTGGGAGACCCAGTACTTC. Translation gives CASSSGQGWETQYF.

The chain is built from TRBV11-2 and TRBJ2-2; 13 bases align to TRBD2. Germline V gene data show CDR1 as SGHAT and CDR2 as FQNNGV. J lost 1 base, V lost 10 bases, and 6 bases had no gene match. This CDR3 is built from 16 residues. The CDR3 DNA is TGTGCCATTCCGACTAGCGGGGGGCGGAACACCGGGGAGCTGTTTTTT. It translates to CAIPTSGGRNTGELFF. The full variable domain, rest sourced from reference TRBV11-2 and TRBJ2-2, is EAGVAQSPRYKIIEKRQSVAFWCNPISGHATLYWYQQILGQGPKLLIQFQNNGVVDDSQLPKDRFSAERLKGVDSTLKIQPAKLEDSAVYLCAIPTSGGRNTGELFFGEGSRLTVL.

This chain connects TRBV9 to TRBJ2-5; 7 nucleotides agree with TRBD1. This CDR3 has 14 amino acids. V was pared by 2 bases and J by 3 bases, with 4 bases of the junction left unmatched. CDR1 and CDR2 (germline): SGDLS, YYNGEE. The CDR3, as DNA: TGTGCCAGCAGCGTCGCTCAGGGGGAAGAGACCCAGTACTTC. Amino acid sequence: CASSVAQGEETQYF.

V is TRBV11-1 and J is TRBJ1-2, with D perhaps TRBD1 (6 bases). Germline-derived CDR1 and CDR2 are SGHAT and FQDESV (reference sequence). Trimming removed 5 bases at V and 1 base at J, with 11 bases between. The length of the CDR3 is 14 residues. The CDR3: CASSADRYNYGYTF. The DNA for the CDR3 is TGTGCCAGCAGCGCTGACAGGTATAACTATGGCTACACCTTC.

V is TRBV5-1 and J is TRBJ2-7; 8 bases line up with TRBD2. J gave up 4 bases and V 4 bases, and 16 bases lay outside the gene matches. Germline CDR1 SGHRS, CDR2 YFSETQ. The CDR3 is 17 residues long. This CDR3 reads CASSPTGTGGRFYEQYF. DNA of the CDR3: TGCGCCAGCAGCCCGACGGGCACGGGGGGGCGATTTTACGAGCAGTACTTC.

J is TRBJ2-5 and V is TRBV10-1, with a possible D match to TRBD2 (7 bases). Germline-derived CDR1 and CDR2 are WNHNN and SYGVQD (reference sequence). V was trimmed by 0 bases and J by 5 bases, leaving 19 bases between them. The CDR3 spans 17 residues. In DNA, the CDR3 is TGCGCCAGCAGTGAGTCGAATGTCCGGGGGGCCTTGGAGACCCAGTACTTC. Translated: CASSESNVRGALETQYF.

The V call is TRBV29-1, the J call TRBJ2-7, with D unresolved. The CDR3 loop spans 13 amino acids. Per the germline V gene, CDR1 is SQVTM and CDR2 is ANQGSEA. Trimming pared 1 base from V and 2 bases from J, leaving 9 bases between. In nucleotides, the CDR3 is TGCAGCGTTGAAGTTGTCCAGGCCTACGAGCAGTACTTC. Translated: CSVEVVQAYEQYF.

About this clone itself: This same CDR3 is encoded by further DNA sequences in the sample. This chain uses TRBV4-3 with TRBJ2-7; the D is unclear. Per germline, CDR1 LGHNA and CDR2 YSLEER. Trimming took 0 bases from V and 4 from J, leaving 7 bases between them. The CDR3 is made up of 13 amino acids. This CDR3 reads CASSQEAGYEQYF. The CDR3 bases are TGCGCCAGCAGCCAAGAAGCCGGGTACGAGCAGTACTTC.